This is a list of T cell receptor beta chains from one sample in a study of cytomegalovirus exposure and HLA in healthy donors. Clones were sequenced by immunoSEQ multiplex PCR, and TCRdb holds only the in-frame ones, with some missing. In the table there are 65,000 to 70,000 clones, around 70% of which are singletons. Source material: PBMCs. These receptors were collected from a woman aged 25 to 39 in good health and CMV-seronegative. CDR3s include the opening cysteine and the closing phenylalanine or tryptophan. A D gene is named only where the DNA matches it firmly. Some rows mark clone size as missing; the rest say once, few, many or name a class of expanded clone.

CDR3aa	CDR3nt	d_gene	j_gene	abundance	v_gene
CASTGPGTDITYEQYF	TGTGCCAGCACCGGTCCCGGGACAGATATAACCTACGAGCAGTACTTC	TRBD1	TRBJ2-7	NA	TRBV25-1
CASSLLWGDNEKLFF	TGTGCCAGCAGCTTATTGTGGGGGGATAATGAAAAACTGTTTTTT	NA	TRBJ1-4	few	TRBV7-6
CASSDSPNQPQHF	TGTGCCAGCAGCGACAGTCCGAATCAGCCCCAGCATTTT	NA	TRBJ1-5	NA	TRBV6-1
CASKGDLSGLVTEQFF	TGTGCCAGTAAAGGGGACCTTAGCGGGTTGGTTACTGAGCAGTTCTTC	TRBD2	TRBJ2-1	NA	TRBV19
CASSQGDRGGNQPQHF	TGTGCCAGCAGCCAAGGGGACAGGGGTGGCAATCAGCCCCAGCATTTT	TRBD1	TRBJ1-5	once	TRBV4-2
CASSQNQGAGELFF	TGCGCCAGCAGCCAAAATCAGGGGGCCGGGGAGCTGTTTTTT	TRBD1	TRBJ2-2	NA	TRBV4-3
CASTHTGSSYEQYF	TGTGCCAGCACCCACACGGGGAGCTCCTACGAGCAGTACTTC	NA	TRBJ2-7	NA	TRBV6-5
CASSQDTRGLRTDTQYF	TGCGCCAGCAGCCAAGACACCCGGGGACTCCGCACAGATACGCAGTATTTT	NA	TRBJ2-3	NA	TRBV4-3
CASSHTGTGEEMDTEAFF	TGTGCCAGCAGCCATACCGGGACAGGGGAAGAAATGGACACTGAAGCTTTCTTT	TRBD1	TRBJ1-1	NA	TRBV7-8
CASLGGAGEKLFF	TGTGCCAGCCTTGGGGGGGCGGGTGAAAAACTGTTTTTT	NA	TRBJ1-4	NA	TRBV28
CASRGRVDEKLFF	TGTGCCAGTAGAGGGAGGGTTGATGAAAAACTGTTTTTT	NA	TRBJ1-4	NA	TRBV2
CATSRSPDRALTEAFF	TGTGCCACCAGCAGAAGCCCGGACAGGGCTCTCACTGAAGCTTTCTTT	TRBD1	TRBJ1-1	NA	TRBV15
CASSVGASGGFSSYEQYF	TGTGCCAGCAGCGTAGGGGCTAGCGGGGGGTTTAGCTCCTACGAGCAGTACTTC	TRBD2	TRBJ2-7	NA	TRBV9
CASSAQSHAEQYF	TGTGCCAGCAGTGCACAGTCTCATGCCGAGCAGTACTTC	NA	TRBJ2-7	NA	TRBV25-1
CASSAGTGVGTGELFF	TGTGCCAGCAGTGCCGGGACAGGGGTAGGCACCGGGGAGCTGTTTTTT	TRBD1	TRBJ2-2	NA	TRBV28
CASSLAKVVRDEKLFF	TGTGCCAGCAGCTTGGCCAAGGTTGTCAGGGATGAAAAACTGTTTTTT	NA	TRBJ1-4	few	TRBV5-8
CASRNSGDNQPQHF	TGTGCCAGCAGGAATTCAGGGGACAATCAGCCCCAGCATTTT	NA	TRBJ1-5	NA	TRBV2
CASSEGSGAVNTEAFF	TGTGCCAGCAGTGAAGGGTCAGGGGCAGTGAACACTGAAGCTTTCTTT	NA	TRBJ1-1	NA	TRBV6-1
CASSPGMGRGSLSYNSPLHF	TGTGCCAGCAGCCCGGGGATGGGCAGGGGGTCTCTCTCCTATAATTCACCCCTCCACTTT	TRBD1	TRBJ1-6	NA	TRBV5-4
CASSLRSYNQPQHF	TGTGCCAGCAGTTTACGCAGTTACAATCAGCCCCAGCATTTT	NA	TRBJ1-5	NA	TRBV28
CAWGQGVGYEQYF	TGTGCCTGGGGACAGGGGGTAGGTTACGAGCAGTACTTC	TRBD1	TRBJ2-7	NA	TRBV30
CASTIGRGAYGYTF	TGTGCCAGCACTATCGGCCGGGGGGCCTATGGCTACACCTTC	NA	TRBJ1-2	NA	TRBV6-5
CASSKSTGSNQPQHF	TGTGCCAGCAGCAAATCGACAGGCTCCAATCAGCCCCAGCATTTT	NA	TRBJ1-5	NA	TRBV7-2
CASSPDTHRAGYTF	TGTGCCAGCAGCCCGGACACCCACAGGGCTGGCTACACCTTC	NA	TRBJ1-2	NA	TRBV5-8
CASSLGQGAYEQYF	TGTGCCAGCAGCCTGGGACAGGGGGCCTACGAGCAGTACTTC	TRBD1	TRBJ2-7	NA	TRBV7-3
CASSKGWGGLQETQYF	TGTGCCAGCAGTAAGGGGTGGGGGGGCCTTCAAGAGACCCAGTACTTC	NA	TRBJ2-5	NA	TRBV25-1
CASSDTTEMNTEAFF	TGTGCCAGCAGTGATACGACAGAAATGAACACTGAAGCTTTCTTT	NA	TRBJ1-1	NA	TRBV2
CASLAGGSGQETQYF	TGTGCCAGCCTTGCCGGGGGGTCGGGCCAAGAGACCCAGTACTTC	TRBD2	TRBJ2-5	NA	TRBV25-1
CASSLTGYEQYF	TGTGCCAGCAGCTTAACAGGTTACGAGCAGTACTTC	NA	TRBJ2-7	NA	TRBV14
CASSRPGQGDSPLHF	TGCGCCAGCAGCAGACCGGGACAGGGGGATTCACCCCTCCACTTT	TRBD1	TRBJ1-6	few	TRBV4-1
CSVGGTGGGSYEQYF	TGCAGCGTAGGGGGCACAGGGGGCGGCTCCTACGAGCAGTACTTC	TRBD1	TRBJ2-7	few	TRBV29-1
CASSAGLAGSYNEQFF	TGTGCCAGCAGTGCAGGACTAGCGGGGTCCTACAATGAGCAGTTCTTC	TRBD2	TRBJ2-1	NA	TRBV2
CASSRDIVYEQYF	TGTGCCAGCAGCCGGGACATAGTCTACGAGCAGTACTTC	NA	TRBJ2-7	NA	TRBV2
CASSYVQGTEAFF	TGTGCCAGCAGTTACGTGCAGGGCACTGAAGCTTTCTTT	NA	TRBJ1-1	NA	TRBV6-5
CASSQRGGQGSYEQYF	TGTGCCAGCAGCCAAAGGGGGGGACAGGGCTCCTACGAGCAGTACTTC	TRBD1	TRBJ2-7	few	TRBV7-3
CASSFNPRAGELFF	TGTGCCAGCAGCTTCAATCCCCGGGCCGGGGAGCTGTTTTTT	NA	TRBJ2-2	NA	TRBV11-3
CASSESSGYEQYF	TGTGCCAGCAGTGAATCGTCGGGCTACGAGCAGTACTTC	NA	TRBJ2-7	once	TRBV6-1
CASSPRTGGSRQPQHF	TGTGCCAGCAGCCCCAGGACAGGGGGCTCAAGGCAGCCCCAGCATTTT	TRBD1	TRBJ1-5	NA	TRBV11-2
CASNPTGSRETQYF	TGCGCCAGCAACCCGACAGGGAGTCGGGAGACCCAGTACTTC	TRBD1	TRBJ2-5	NA	TRBV5-1
CASSITSSDEQFF	TGCGCCAGCAGCATCACTAGTTCCGATGAGCAGTTCTTC	NA	TRBJ2-1	few	TRBV10-1
CASSNTFNTEAFF	TGTGCCAGCAGTAATACATTCAACACTGAAGCTTTCTTT	NA	TRBJ1-1	few	TRBV6-5
CAWRDRGNTIYF	TGTGCCTGGAGGGACAGGGGAAACACCATATATTTT	TRBD1	TRBJ1-3	NA	TRBV30
CASSLGPGSYNSHLHF	TGTGCCAGCAGCTTAGGGCCAGGCTCATATAATTCACACCTCCACTTT	NA	TRBJ1-6	few	TRBV7-2